This T cell receptor beta chain was sequenced in a study of blood T cells in healthy people across ages. Study findings and constraints: Naive T cell percentage showed a strong correlation with TCR beta diversity.

Concerning this clonotype itself: Antigen specificity is unknown.

J gave up 8 bases and V 0 bases, and 8 bases lay outside the gene matches. The CDR3 loop spans 17 amino acids. Germline loops: CDR1 KGHSH, CDR2 LQKENI. Through a sample-barcoded 5' primer and a J-beta primer mix, a second PCR was run for about 6 to 11 cycles. TCRdb re-analysed the 5' RACE reads in MiXCR, keeping a single row per CDR3 protein. Among 1.8 million or so distinct CDR3 sequences listed, approximately 40% were seen once. Donors were healthy Caucasian individuals from Russia aged roughly 6 to 90. This sequence was found in a human donor in good health. J is TRBJ2-1 and V is TRBV18, with 12 nucleotides matching TRBD2. The sample taken for sequencing was blood. CDR3 protein: CASSPPSSSGGAYEQFF. The CDR3, as DNA: TGTGCCAGCTCACCACCGTCTTCTAGCGGGGGGGCGTATGAGCAGTTCTTC.